This TCR beta chain was profiled in a study of T cell responses to AZD1222 COVID-19 vaccine (TCRdb year 2021). With respect to the entire study: AZD1222 recipients given second doses at about 4 weeks or at about 12 weeks were pooled, since spike-specific TCR depth and breadth were not found to differ between the two schedules. Trial participants were enrolled into age subgroups of 18-55, 56-69 and 70-plus years, which contained about 150, 27 and 61 TCR-sequenced participants, respectively. A total of approximately 230 trial participants underwent TCR sequencing, of whom about 200 received two doses of AZD1222 and about 26 received two doses of the MenACWY control vaccine. General study outcomes and caveats: In the small 56-69-year group, the increase in depth fell short of significance, most likely because of low power. Because no day 14 peak-response samples were available, repertoires were characterized only after the peak T cell response. Participants were mostly white British, with more females than males. The authors suggested clonal diversity may have been underestimated. Only a handful of AZD1222 recipients were SARS-CoV-2 seropositive at baseline, limiting conclusions about previously exposed vaccinees. The vaccine-associated CD4 TCRs covered the entire spike protein, and the dominant responses fell in regions 160-218 and 743-854. Reportedly, close to half of the unique spike-specific TCRs recognized epitopes lying outside the regions that are mutated in the B.1.351 and B.1.1.7 variants. Spike-specific TCR breadth and depth rose significantly after two AZD1222 doses compared with day 0 and with MenACWY recipients.

V is shortened by 0 bases, J by 7 bases, and the region joining them spans 19 bases. From the cysteine through the phenylalanine, the CDR3 covers 17 amino acids. Of all the DNA, just the CDR3 is kept, 51 bases in frame from base 1. The germline V gene (reference sequence) specifies SGHKS as CDR1 and YYEKEE as CDR2. For this clone: Its antigen is unknown. Base qualities are missing; no much larger clone stands one base away.

The CDR3 regions of human TCRbeta chains were analyzed by immunosequencing. The study's own analysis went as follows. TCRs in the repertoires were matched against a reference library of SARS-CoV-2-specific TCRs that had been generated with the MIRA antigen-specificity platform. Breadth was defined as the fraction of unique TCRs that were SARS-CoV-2-associated. Depth was defined as the fraction of total T cells that were SARS-CoV-2-associated. Each spike-specific TCR was assigned to its reactive spike region and to a CD4 or CD8 class using the MIRA data. Log10-transformed breadth and depth values were compared by one-way ANOVA with Sidak's multiple comparisons tests. The clones in this table, taken by TCRdb from immuneACCESS, are in-frame only. Not every clone is retained; where verified, under half of the shortfall comes from an unresolved V gene, and the cause of the rest is unknown. From that table come the V and J calls and clone size; the DNA was used to work out D and trimming. Present in this sample are 95,000 to 150,000 clones, around 86% of which were seen just once. The ten largest account for 0.95% to 1.5% of the sample.

Taken with the paper, the label for time point translates to: baseline before first vaccination. Vaccinee samples were obtained from the UK trials COV001 and COV002, which included a single-blind randomized controlled phase 2/3 trial of AZD1222 (ChAdOx1 nCoV-19) in healthy adults. For TCRbeta chain sequencing, PBMC samples from trial participants were taken at day 0 and at day 28 after the second dose. The clonotype originates from an adult in good health. Recombination connected TRBV5-5 to TRBJ1-4; the D gene is not confidently resolved. The sample in question was peripheral blood, obtained on day 0 of AZD1222 vaccination. CDR3 region: CASSLDPPGSPGEKLFF. In nucleotide form, the sequence is TGTGCCAGCAGCTTGGACCCACCCGGGTCACCAGGTGAAAAACTGTTTTTT.